The sequence of this T cell receptor beta chain was determined in a study of T cell repertoires in ileal Crohn's disease. The overall study: About half received postoperative treatment, some 11 with thiopurines and 15 to 20 anti-TNF. Regarding the study as a whole: All patients with clonality above 26.8% had endoscopic recurrence.

Clones were read by immunoSEQ multiplex PCR, and TCRdb kept only the in-frame ones, dropping some. The table records more than 9,000 clones, around 81% of them present only once. Germline CDR1 reads SNHLY; CDR2 reads FYNNEI. The CDR3 has 13 residues. Comment on this clone: Its antigen is not identified.

The V call is TRBV2, the J call TRBJ2-7, with D possibly being TRBD2 (7 bases). The specimen sequenced was ileal tissue. The source is an adult with Crohn's disease. The CDR3 nucleotides read TGTGCAGGCGGGGGCCTAGCGTGGCACGAGCAGTACTTC. It yields the protein CAGGGLAWHEQYF.